This T cell receptor (beta chain) emerged from a study of early T cells in non-severe SARS-CoV-2 infection. This CDR3 is 13 amino acids long. V was clipped by 0 bases and J by 3 bases, with 5 bases between them. Germline CDR1 and CDR2: SGHTA and FQGTGA. Each single cDNA molecule received a unique molecular identifier. Via MiXCR, TCRdb re-called the 5' RACE reads, giving one row per CDR3 protein. The sample includes some 54,000 distinct CDR3 sequences, roughly a tenth of them seen just once. Broader study findings: There was a bias toward anti-spike CD8 responses in VDJdb matching, which missed private and CD4 specificities.

This clonotype was found many times. Its antigen is unidentified. Material for sequencing was whole blood. The V call is TRBV7-3, the J call TRBJ2-5; no clear D gene. This clonotype was obtained from an adult who was a healthcare worker with PCR-confirmed SARS-CoV-2 infection or an uninfected control (not recorded which). The CDR3 region is CASSLTREETQYF. The CDR3 DNA is TGTGCCAGCAGCTTAACTAGAGAAGAGACCCAGTACTTC.